This T cell receptor (beta chain) was identified during a study of blood T cell repertoires in COVID-19. About the study: The cDNA or gDNA used as material had been derived from T cells, B-cell-depleted T cells, or PBMCs.

The age range of participants was about 18 to 90 years, with residence in under 30 US areas. Self-reported history from a screening survey and questionnaire set each donor's cohort. This CDR3 comprises 16 residues. Germline CDR1 is MNHEY and CDR2 is SMNVEV (reference sequence). The ends lost 3 bases at V and 8 bases at J; junction bases unmatched: 15. Libraries were prepared by immunoSEQ multiplex PCR; TCRdb keeps only in-frame clonotypes and omits some of them. This sample has some 150,000 clones; around four fifths occur once, and the top ten carry 4.4%. This clonotype was sampled from a woman between 45 and 65 years old who had recovered from COVID-19. The V and J genes are TRBV27 and TRBJ1-2; 7 bases agree with TRBD1. The sample comprised PBMCs or T cells enriched from blood (not recorded which). CDR3 protein: CASSFQGGIYSHGYTF. The CDR3 nucleotides read TGTGCCAGCAGTTTCCAGGGGGGAATATACAGTCACGGCTACACCTTC.